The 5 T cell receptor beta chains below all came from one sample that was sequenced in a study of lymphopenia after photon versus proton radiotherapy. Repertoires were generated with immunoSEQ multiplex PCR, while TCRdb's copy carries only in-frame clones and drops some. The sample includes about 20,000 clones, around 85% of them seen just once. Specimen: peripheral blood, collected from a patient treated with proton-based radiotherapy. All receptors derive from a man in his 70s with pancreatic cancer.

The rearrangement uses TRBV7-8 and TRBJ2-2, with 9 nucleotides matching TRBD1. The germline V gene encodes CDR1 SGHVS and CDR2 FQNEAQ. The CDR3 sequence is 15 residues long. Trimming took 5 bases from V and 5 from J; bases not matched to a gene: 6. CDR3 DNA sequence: TGTGCCAGCAGCCCGAGGACAGGGGCTACCGGGGAGCTGTTTTTT. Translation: CASSPRTGATGELFF.

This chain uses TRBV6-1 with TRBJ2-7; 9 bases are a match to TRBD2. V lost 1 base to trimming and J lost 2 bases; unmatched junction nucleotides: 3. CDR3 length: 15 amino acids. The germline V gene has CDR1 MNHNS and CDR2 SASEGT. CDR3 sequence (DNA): TGTGCCAGCAGTGAAGTAGCGGGAGTGGCCTACGAGCAGTACTTC. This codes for CASSEVAGVAYEQYF.

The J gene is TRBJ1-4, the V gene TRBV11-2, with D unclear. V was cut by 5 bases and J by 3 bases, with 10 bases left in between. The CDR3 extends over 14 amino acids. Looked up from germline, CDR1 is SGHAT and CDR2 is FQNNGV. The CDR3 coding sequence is TGTGCCAGCAGCGCAGCACATTCTAATGAAAAACTGTTTTTT. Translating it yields CASSAAHSNEKLFF.

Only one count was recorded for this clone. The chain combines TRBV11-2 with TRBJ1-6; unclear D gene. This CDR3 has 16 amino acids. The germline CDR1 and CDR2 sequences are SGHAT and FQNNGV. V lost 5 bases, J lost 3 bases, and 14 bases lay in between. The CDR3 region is CASSRTTPDYNSPLHF. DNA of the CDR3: TGTGCCAGCAGCCGGACTACACCAGACTATAATTCACCCCTCCACTTT. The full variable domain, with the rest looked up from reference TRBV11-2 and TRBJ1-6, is EAGVAQSPRYKIIEKRQSVAFWCNPISGHATLYWYQQILGQGPKLLIQFQNNGVVDDSQLPKDRFSAERLKGVDSTLKIQPAKLEDSAVYLCASSRTTPDYNSPLHFGNGTRLTVT.

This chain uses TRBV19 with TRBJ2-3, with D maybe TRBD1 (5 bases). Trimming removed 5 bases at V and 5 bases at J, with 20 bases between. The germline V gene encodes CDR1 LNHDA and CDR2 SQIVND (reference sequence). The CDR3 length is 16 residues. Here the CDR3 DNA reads TGTGCCAGTAGTTCCCGTTCCCAGGGCCAAAGAGATACGCAGTATTTT. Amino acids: CASSSRSQGQRDTQYF.